This T cell receptor beta chain was retrieved from a study of metastatic and nonmetastatic thyroid tumors (dated by TCRdb to about 2020). For the wider study: Repertoires were compared across peripheral blood and tumor or nodule tissue samples from malignant and benign thyroid patients. The investigation overall reported the following: In both blood and tumor samples, TCR beta diversity was reported to be significantly higher in malignant tumors than in benign nodules.

In the case of this clone: This receptor's antigen is unknown. Per-nucleotide qualities are absent, and no much larger clonotype sits a single base away.

Before undergoing thyroid surgery, none of the patients had been given any kind of treatment. The study retrospectively analysed patient clinical samples collected from the early 2010s to the late 2010s using T-cell receptor beta sequencing. Library creation used PCR. For sequencing, an Illumina HiSeq 4000 was employed. High-throughput sequencing was used to profile the TCR beta-chain CDR3 region of each patient. Per the authors' processing: CDR3 differences across clinicopathological groups were used to build a classifier for discriminating distant-metastatic papillary thyroid cancer patients. Repertoire diversity was assessed with the Shannon index, and tumor-blood repertoire similarity with the Morisita-Horn index. Using fastp at Q25 and MiXCR, TCRdb reprocessed the public reads and kept productive beta chains. What appears here as the V and J calls and clone size reflects TCRdb's work, not the paper's. The sample contains around 15,000 clones, 24% of them found a single time. More than 10% of the sample is in the top ten clones.

As encoded in the germline V gene, CDR1 is MNHNS while CDR2 is SASEGT. V ends up 8 bases short and J 6 bases short, with an unmatched junction base count of 12. There are 16 amino acids in the CDR3, from cysteine to phenylalanine inclusive. The sequence is cut down to CDR3 DNA, 48 bases in frame from base 1. Sequences were obtained from tumor tissue. Recombination joined TRBV6-1 with TRBJ2-1; 11 nucleotides in the junction match TRBD2. The receptor was isolated from a male donor with papillary thyroid cancer or a benign thyroid nodule (not recorded which). Some clones in this sample may be carry-over from other donors' samples. Here is the DNA: TGTGCCAGCGGAGGGAATAGCGGGAGGGCCGTCAATGAGCAGTTCTTC. It codes for CASGGNSGRAVNEQFF.